The rows below give T cell receptor beta chains drawn from one sample of a study of blood T cell repertoires in COVID-19. Method: immunoSEQ multiplex PCR; TCRdb's copy keeps in-frame clones and lacks some. Among fewer than 150,000 clones listed, 86% were seen once. The material sequenced was peripheral blood. All receptors come from a woman in her forties or fifties who had recovered from COVID-19. Each CDR3 is given without its conserved first and last residue.

v_gene: TRBV18
j_gene: TRBJ1-4
CDR3aa: ASSPVGGEKLF

v_gene: TRBV19
j_gene: TRBJ1-3
CDR3aa: ASSITSGTGNTIY

v_gene: TRBV9
j_gene: TRBJ2-3
CDR3aa: ASSPRLDTQY

v_gene: TRBV18
j_gene: TRBJ1-1
CDR3aa: ASSVQGQLNTEAF

v_gene: TRBV21-1
j_gene: TRBJ2-6
CDR3aa: ASTRDENSGANVLT

v_gene: TRBV11-3
j_gene: TRBJ2-7
CDR3aa: ASSLDLQGEQY

v_gene: TRBV2
j_gene: TRBJ2-3
CDR3aa: ASTPRTGGITDTQY

v_gene: TRBV7-3
j_gene: TRBJ1-1
CDR3aa: ASSPAGSNTEAF

v_gene: TRBV7-3
j_gene: TRBJ1-3
CDR3aa: ASKHSSGNTIY

v_gene: TRBV5-4
j_gene: TRBJ2-3
CDR3aa: ASSLRAGATDTQY

v_gene: TRBV27
j_gene: TRBJ1-6
CDR3aa: ASSFRAQGGYNSPLH

v_gene: TRBV7-8
j_gene: TRBJ2-2
CDR3aa: ASSSVGGGYTGELF

v_gene: TRBV19
j_gene: TRBJ2-5
CDR3aa: ASSPRSGSGETQY

v_gene: TRBV5-4
j_gene: TRBJ2-5
CDR3aa: ASSLEGRSRGQY

v_gene: TRBV5-5
j_gene: TRBJ1-4
CDR3aa: ASSPGNRAEKLF

v_gene: TRBV19
j_gene: TRBJ1-2
CDR3aa: ASSVDTNRKNGYT

v_gene: TRBV7-8
j_gene: TRBJ1-2
CDR3aa: ASSSLPRGRDYGYT

v_gene: TRBV7-3
j_gene: TRBJ2-7
CDR3aa: ASSLRGGGAYEQY

v_gene: TRBV9
j_gene: TRBJ2-5
CDR3aa: ASSQRPGQETQY

v_gene: TRBV5-1
j_gene: TRBJ1-2
CDR3aa: ASSLLEDSGYT

v_gene: TRBV6-2/TRBV6-3
j_gene: TRBJ1-5
CDR3aa: ASSARDQPQH

v_gene: TRBV19
j_gene: TRBJ1-6
CDR3aa: ASSIGTGVSPLH

v_gene: TRBV2
j_gene: TRBJ1-4
CDR3aa: ASNGPGLEKLF

v_gene: TRBV24-1
j_gene: TRBJ2-1
CDR3aa: ATSDLGSGTSGTNEQF

v_gene: TRBV6-1
j_gene: TRBJ2-7
CDR3aa: ASSEAAGTVYEQY

v_gene: TRBV15
j_gene: TRBJ2-7
CDR3aa: ATSRGVAGVLNEQY

v_gene: TRBV4-3
j_gene: TRBJ2-3
CDR3aa: ASSQSERQY